This is a list of T cell receptor beta chains from one sample in a study of cytomegalovirus exposure and HLA in healthy donors. Produced via immunoSEQ multiplex PCR; TCRdb's table is partial and in-frame only. This repertoire shows over 85,000 clones, under 75% found once; its top ten account for 1.2%. The sample consisted of PBMCs. These receptors were taken from a female donor in good health and CMV-seronegative. Both conserved end residues are part of each CDR3. D genes are given only for firm matches. Only some rows state a clone size, as once, few, many or a class for expanded clones.

J gene,clone size,D gene,V gene,CDR3 protein,CDR3 DNA
TRBJ2-5,.,.,TRBV5-4,CASTYGASEETQYF,TGTGCCAGCACCTATGGGGCTAGCGAAGAGACCCAGTACTTC
TRBJ2-1,.,.,TRBV4-1,CASSQDGQPRNEQFF,TGCGCCAGCAGCCAGGACGGACAGCCTAGGAATGAGCAGTTCTTC
TRBJ2-1,few,TRBD2,TRBV28,CASSLGLAGDEQFF,TGTGCCAGCAGTTTAGGGCTAGCGGGAGATGAGCAGTTCTTC
TRBJ1-2,.,.,TRBV13,CASATRGTYGYTF,TGTGCCAGCGCCACCCGGGGTACCTATGGCTACACCTTC
TRBJ1-1,.,.,TRBV6-5,CASTPDSWNTEAFF,TGTGCCAGCACCCCGGACAGTTGGAACACTGAAGCTTTCTTT
TRBJ2-6,few,TRBD1,TRBV5-6,CASSSEDRAGANVLTF,TGTGCCAGCAGCTCGGAGGACAGGGCCGGGGCCAACGTCCTGACTTTC
TRBJ2-7,.,TRBD1,TRBV5-4,CASSLGDRTPYEQYF,TGTGCCAGCAGCTTGGGGGACAGGACGCCCTACGAGCAGTACTTC
TRBJ2-5,.,TRBD2,TRBV29-1,CSAGSGGAGETQYF,TGCAGCGCCGGCAGCGGGGGGGCCGGGGAGACCCAGTACTTC
TRBJ2-2,.,.,TRBV5-4,CASSQRLGDTGELFF,TGTGCCAGCAGCCAACGGTTAGGGGACACCGGGGAGCTGTTTTTT
TRBJ2-7,.,TRBD2,TRBV2,CASSGSRGNSYEQYF,TGTGCCAGCAGTGGATCGCGGGGGAATTCCTACGAGCAGTACTTC
TRBJ1-4,.,TRBD1,TRBV2,CASSGQQGAIEKLFF,TGTGCCAGCAGTGGGCAGCAGGGGGCGATCGAAAAACTGTTTTTT
TRBJ1-5,.,.,TRBV7-6,CASSLSEEGQPQHF,TGTGCCAGCAGCTTAAGTGAGGAGGGCCAGCCCCAGCATTTT
TRBJ2-7,.,.,TRBV28,CASSFPVRGTVTYEQYF,TGTGCCAGCAGTTTCCCCGTTCGGGGGACGGTGACCTACGAGCAGTACTTC
TRBJ2-1,.,.,TRBV14,CASSQEPIGEQFF,TGTGCCAGCAGCCAAGAACCCATCGGTGAGCAGTTCTTC
TRBJ2-7,.,TRBD1,TRBV9,CASSARQGSDEQYF,TGTGCCAGCAGCGCCCGACAGGGCTCGGACGAGCAGTACTTC
TRBJ2-1,.,TRBD2,TRBV2,CASSAGTRVNEQFF,TGTGCCAGCAGTGCCGGGACTAGGGTCAATGAGCAGTTCTTC
TRBJ1-4,.,.,TRBV5-4,CASSYLGSGRGKEKLFF,TGTGCCAGCAGCTATCTGGGATCAGGGAGGGGTAAAGAAAAACTGTTTTTT
TRBJ2-7,.,TRBD1,TRBV29-1,CSVGTGVHEQYF,TGCAGCGTTGGAACAGGGGTCCACGAGCAGTACTTC
TRBJ1-1,.,.,TRBV7-9,CASSLIESEGHTEAFF,TGTGCCAGCAGCTTAATCGAGTCGGAGGGGCACACTGAAGCTTTCTTT
TRBJ2-1,.,.,TRBV9,CASSTSGYNEQFF,TGTGCCAGCAGCACGTCAGGGTACAATGAGCAGTTCTTC
TRBJ2-7,few,.,TRBV6-5,CASSYSWLARNYEQYF,TGTGCCAGCAGTTACTCGTGGCTAGCCCGGAACTACGAGCAGTACTTC
TRBJ2-1,.,TRBD2,TRBV14,CASSPVAGGPNEQFF,TGTGCCAGCAGCCCAGTAGCGGGAGGGCCAAATGAGCAGTTCTTC
TRBJ2-1,few,TRBD2,TRBV27,CASSFRAGGVSSYNEQFF,TGTGCCAGCAGTTTTAGAGCGGGAGGGGTCAGCTCCTACAATGAGCAGTTCTTC
TRBJ2-3,.,TRBD1,TRBV27,CASSLTGGADTQYF,TGTGCCAGCAGTTTGACAGGGGGAGCGGATACGCAGTATTTT
TRBJ2-7,.,TRBD1,TRBV29-1,CSVRVQGVYEQYF,TGCAGCGTTCGGGTACAGGGGGTTTACGAGCAGTACTTC
TRBJ2-3,.,.,TRBV19,CASSIASVGSTDTQYF,TGTGCCAGTAGTATAGCTAGCGTCGGTAGCACAGATACGCAGTATTTT